This T cell receptor (beta chain) was found in a study of OX40 agonist ivuxolimab in advanced cancers. Background on the study: Patients received ivuxolimab, an intravenous treatment, every 2 weeks at 0.01 to 10 mg/kg. Hepatocellular carcinoma, melanoma, renal cell or head and neck cancer occurred in dose-escalation patients.

Clones were sequenced by immunoSEQ multiplex PCR, and TCRdb holds only the in-frame ones, with some missing. The data contain tens of thousands of clones, 84% of them seen just once; the ten biggest clones take up approximately 8%. V was clipped by 2 bases and J by 7 bases, with 10 bases between them. The CDR3 sequence is 13 residues long. The germline V gene encodes CDR1 SGHTS and CDR2 YDEGEE. The chain is built from TRBV5-8 and TRBJ2-1; no clear D. The TCR comes from an adult with an advanced solid tumor such as melanoma, head and neck, liver or kidney cancer. Here the sequenced sample was CD4+ or CD8+ T cells sorted from blood, taken in a trial of the OX40 agonist ivuxolimab. The DNA for the CDR3 is TGTGCCAGCAGCTTTTTTCCCGCGAATGAGCAGTTCTTC. The encoded protein is CASSFFPANEQFF.